This is a list of T cell receptor beta chains from one sample in a study of cytomegalovirus exposure and HLA in healthy donors. Sequenced by immunoSEQ multiplex PCR; TCRdb stores in-frame clones only, minus some. Among about 140,000 clones listed, roughly 76% were seen once. Source material: PBMCs. These receptors were collected from a female donor in good health and CMV-seronegative. Each CDR3 is given with its conserved first and last residue. The order of the fields is CDR3 length, J gene, V gene, D gene, clone size, CDR3 DNA, CDR3 protein. A D gene is named only where the DNA matches it firmly. Clone size is shown for a subset of rows, as once, few, many or a class of expanded clone.

>20|TRBJ2-1|TRBV29-1|TRBD2|-
TGCAGCGTCGACCCTTACGTGGGAGCTAGCGGGAGGGCCGAGGAGAGTGAGCAGTTCTTC
CSVDPYVGASGRAEESEQFF
>15|TRBJ1-5|TRBV6-1|TRBD1|-
TGTGCCAGCCGCTACTTAGGACAGGGCAATCAGCCCCAGCATTTT
CASRYLGQGNQPQHF
>13|TRBJ2-7|TRBV6-5|-|few
TGTGCCAGCAGTTACAGACAATCCTACGAGCAGTACTTC
CASSYRQSYEQYF
>23|TRBJ2-3|TRBV30|TRBD1|-
TGTGCCTGGAGTGTACGTCGGACAGGGGGGCACGGCGGGACCCTTAGGGGCACAGATACGCAGTATTTT
CAWSVRRTGGHGGTLRGTDTQYF
>14|TRBJ1-1|TRBV7-9|-|-
TGTGCCAGCAGCTACCGCGGGTCGAACACTGAAGCTTTCTTT
CASSYRGSNTEAFF
>12|TRBJ2-2|TRBV29-1|-|-
TGCAGCGTTTACAGGGATGCCGGGGAGCTGTTTTTT
CSVYRDAGELFF
>14|TRBJ1-4|TRBV28|-|-
TGTGCCAGCAGTTTATCGCGGTTTAATGAAAAACTGTTTTTT
CASSLSRFNEKLFF
>15|TRBJ1-4|TRBV5-1|TRBD1|-
TGCGCCAGCAGCACCCCCGGGACAGGGAATGAAAAACTGTTTTTT
CASSTPGTGNEKLFF
>15|TRBJ2-7|TRBV7-9|-|once
TGTTCCAGCAGCCTAGGCGGACAGCTCTCCTACGAGCAGTACTTC
CSSSLGGQLSYEQYF
>13|TRBJ2-3|TRBV6-6|-|-
TGTGCCGCGGGCCCTTACGGCACAGATACGCAGTATTTT
CAAGPYGTDTQYF
>16|TRBJ2-7|TRBV2|TRBD1|-
TGTGCCAGCAGTGTACTAGGGGACAGTCTCTCCTACGAGCAGTACTTC
CASSVLGDSLSYEQYF
>14|TRBJ2-7|TRBV6-1|-|-
TGTGCCAGCGGCCTTGGGGGGAGCTCCTACGAGCAGTACTTC
CASGLGGSSYEQYF
>13|TRBJ2-7|TRBV27|-|few
TGTGCCAGCAGTTTTACCCCCGGCTACGAGCAGTACTTC
CASSFTPGYEQYF
>16|TRBJ1-1|TRBV6-5|TRBD1|few
TGTGCCAGCAGTTACTCGCGGACAGGGCAGAACACTGAAGCTTTCTTT
CASSYSRTGQNTEAFF
>15|TRBJ1-5|TRBV5-6|TRBD1|-
TGTGCCAGCAGCTACGGGACAGGAAGCAATCAGCCCCAGCATTTT
CASSYGTGSNQPQHF
>19|TRBJ2-7|TRBV6-1|TRBD2|-
TGTGCCAGCAGTGAAATAGGACTAGCGGGAGGGAACGGGTTTTGCGAGCAGTACTTC
CASSEIGLAGGNGFCEQYF
>12|TRBJ1-5|TRBV28|-|-
TGTGCCAGCAGTTTTTCCTTTCAGCCCCAGCATTTT
CASSFSFQPQHF
>14|TRBJ2-7|TRBV27|TRBD2|-
TGTGCCAGCAGTTTATCAACGGGAGGCTACGAGCAGTACTTC
CASSLSTGGYEQYF
>11|TRBJ1-4|TRBV30|-|-
TGTGCCTGGAGTTTGGGGGGAAAACTGTTTTTT
CAWSLGGKLFF
>15|TRBJ2-7|TRBV5-1|-|-
TGCGCCAGCAGCTTGGGAGTCGGTGGCTCCTACGAGCAGTACTTC
CASSLGVGGSYEQYF
>16|TRBJ2-1|TRBV5-8|TRBD2|once
TGTGCCAGCAGCTTGGCGGCTCTAGCGGGCACGGGAGAGCAGTTCTTC
CASSLAALAGTGEQFF
>16|TRBJ2-1|TRBV6-5|-|-
TGTGCCAGCAGTTACCGGAGGGATACGTCCTACAATGAGCAGTTCTTC
CASSYRRDTSYNEQFF
>13|TRBJ2-7|TRBV27|-|-
TGTGCCAGCAGACGGCCAGGTTTGGGGCGGATGTACTTC
CASRRPGLGRMYF
>18|TRBJ1-5|TRBV2|TRBD1|few
TGTGCCAGCACCATAGACAGGGATGGCGGGAATAGCAATCAGCCCCAGCATTTT
CASTIDRDGGNSNQPQHF
>15|TRBJ1-1|TRBV18|TRBD1|-
TGTGCCAGCTCCCCCTGGGACAGGATGAACACTGAAGCTTTCTTT
CASSPWDRMNTEAFF
>14|TRBJ2-7|TRBV19|-|-
TGTGCCAGTAGTATCAACGGTAACTCCTACGAGCAGTACTTC
CASSINGNSYEQYF
>14|TRBJ2-7|TRBV5-1|TRBD1|few
TGCGCCAGCAGCCCGGGACAGGGGGCCTCGGAGCAGTACTTC
CASSPGQGASEQYF
>15|TRBJ2-2|TRBV7-9|-|-
TGTGCCAGCAGCTTAGGTGGCAGGGCCACCGGGGAGCTGTTTTTT
CASSLGGRATGELFF
>12|TRBJ1-1|TRBV28|-|-
TGTGCCAGCAAGGAGGTAGGCACTGAAGCTTTCTTT
CASKEVGTEAFF
>17|TRBJ2-3|TRBV18|TRBD2|-
TGTGCCAGCTCACCCCAAGGGCTAGCGGGATTCACAGATACGCAGTATTTT
CASSPQGLAGFTDTQYF
>12|TRBJ2-2|TRBV28|-|-
TGTGCCAGCAGTACATTCACCGGGGAGCTGTTTTTT
CASSTFTGELFF